This T cell receptor (beta chain) is from a study of early stage breast cancer tumors. In the study overall: Most of the 16 invasive tumors were ER+, PR+ and HER2-.

The adjacent normal breast tissue was taken about 1.8-4 cm from the tumor. The method was immunoSEQ multiplex PCR; TCRdb's version includes in-frame clones alone and lacks a portion of them. The sample contains some 9,700 clones, about 78% of which appear only once. The specimen sequenced was normal breast tissue next to the tumor. This receptor was obtained from a person aged 35-55 years with breast cancer.

CDR3 nucleotide sequence: TGTGCCAGCAGTTATGAACAGGGTGCTAATGAAAAACTGTTTTTT. This gives the protein CASSYEQGANEKLFF. The J gene is TRBJ1-4, the V gene TRBV7-8, with D possibly TRBD1 on 6 matching bases. With 6 bases removed from V and 3 bases from J, the gap between germline ends came to 14 bases. The CDR3 is 15 amino acids. The germline gives CDR1 SGHVS, CDR2 FQNEAQ.